This T cell receptor beta chain was profiled in a study of T cells in Graves' hyperthyroidism and ophthalmopathy. Study-wide results and caveats: In validation, the model predicted ophthalmopathy. These predictions came a median about 6 months before onset.

About this clonotype: Its antigen is as yet unknown.

Amplified regions were TCR beta CDR3 sequences from RNA transcripts. Carried out on the TCR CDR3, a first-round RT-PCR used the HTBI primer set. TCRdb fed the multiplex PCR reads into MiXCR, producing one record per CDR3 protein. The repertoire holds hundreds of thousands of distinct CDR3 sequences, with about 45% as singletons. The ends lost 12 bases at V and 0 bases at J; junction bases unmatched: 6. The CDR3 consists of 14 residues. The germline V gene has CDR1 KGHDR and CDR2 SFDVKD. The gene calls are TRBV24-1 and TRBJ2-5; 10 bases align to TRBD2. The sequenced material came from peripheral blood or thyroid tissue (not recorded which). The TCR was taken from an adult man with Graves' disease, either hyperthyroidism or ophthalmopathy (not recorded which). This CDR3 reads CAYSTSGYQETQYF. CDR3 in DNA: TGTGCCTACTCGACTAGCGGGTACCAAGAGACCCAGTACTTC.